A selection of T cell receptor beta chains follows, all from one sample in a study of T cell clusters in autoimmune cytopenias. TCRdb reanalyzed the multiplex PCR reads and collapses them to one entry per CDR3 protein, without DNA. The table for this sample gives approximately 11,000 distinct CDR3 sequences. These data were also filed under a second study, of T cell repertoires in aging, cancer and after chemotherapy.

The specimen was peripheral blood. These receptors came from a human donor in good health. Both conserved end residues are part of each CDR3. Size values are once, few and many counts, or a class for expanded clones, and some rows have none.

V gene,clone size,J gene,CDR3 protein
TRBV6-1,.,TRBJ2-1,CASSEGRGGANEQFF
TRBV15,.,TRBJ1-1,CATSRGQGVLNTEAFF
TRBV29-1,medium-sized,TRBJ2-3,CSVGWDSTDTQYF
TRBV12-3/TRBV12-4,.,TRBJ2-3,CASSLGGPRDTQYF
TRBV11-3,medium-sized,TRBJ2-2,CAAGGQDGELFF
TRBV19,.,TRBJ1-1,CASKSNTEAFF
TRBV12-3/TRBV12-4,.,TRBJ1-1,CASSPEMTEAFF
TRBV6-5,.,TRBJ2-7,CASSYSIQLEQYF
TRBV19,.,TRBJ1-5,CASMGSRTNQPQHF
TRBV30,.,TRBJ1-4,CAWSVSFNEKLFF
TRBV19,.,TRBJ2-2,CASRSLDYPNPGELFF
TRBV5-4,.,TRBJ2-1,CASSDRDRDFNEQFF
TRBV6-2/TRBV6-3,.,TRBJ2-1,CATKRGLSNEQFF
TRBV6-2/TRBV6-3,.,TRBJ2-7,CASRTRQGAEDEQYF
TRBV6-1,.,TRBJ1-5,CASSQYGGSNQPQHF
TRBV6-1,.,TRBJ2-1,CASSEGLAGSNEQFF
TRBV5-5,medium-sized,TRBJ1-5,CASSRDIQANQPQHF
TRBV18,.,TRBJ2-3,CASSPRLGGTDTQYF
TRBV6-5,.,TRBJ2-1,CASSASGGSYNEQFF
TRBV12-3/TRBV12-4,.,TRBJ2-5,CASSPQGARAAQYF
TRBV6-1,.,TRBJ2-1,CASSEAWTGGDNEQFF
TRBV6-5,.,TRBJ1-1,CASSYSGTGRTEAFF
TRBV29-1,medium-sized,TRBJ2-7,CSVYGQGRPYEQYF
TRBV6-5,.,TRBJ2-5,CASYQLSQETQYF
TRBV18,.,TRBJ2-3,CASSLRDREDTQYF
TRBV11-3,.,TRBJ1-1,CASSRRRNTEAFF
TRBV27,.,TRBJ2-1,CASSTQGASYNEQFF
TRBV12-3/TRBV12-4,.,TRBJ2-7,CASSVPGLAPYEQYF
TRBV19,.,TRBJ1-5,CASSLREGAWNQPQHF
TRBV18,.,TRBJ1-1,CASSPNADSRMNTEAFF
TRBV11-1,medium-sized,TRBJ2-5,CASSLSGPGFQETQYF
TRBV5-4,.,TRBJ2-1,CASSLGLDSYNEQFF
TRBV18,.,TRBJ1-1,CASSRTANTEAFF
TRBV12-3/TRBV12-4,.,TRBJ2-7,CASSLNYEQYF
TRBV15,.,TRBJ2-1,CATSRFSGERILYNEQFF
TRBV18,.,TRBJ2-3,CASSPRTDTQYF
TRBV19,.,TRBJ2-7,CASSQGGYEQYF
TRBV19,.,TRBJ1-3,CANRQPGQGGNTIYF
TRBV6-2/TRBV6-3,.,TRBJ2-3,CASSPLAGEQLPLHTDTQYF
TRBV24-1,.,TRBJ1-4,CATSDLQGGTRTNEKLFF
TRBV18,.,TRBJ1-5,CASSPLSFYQPQHF
TRBV27,medium-sized,TRBJ2-2,CASRLNRVFTGELFF
TRBV6-6,.,TRBJ2-2,CASTPTSGGANTGELFF
TRBV6-5,medium-sized,TRBJ2-2,CASRAGLAGGELFF
TRBV15,.,TRBJ2-3,CATSRDVGGGADTQYF
TRBV6-2/TRBV6-3,medium-sized,TRBJ2-2,CASRQGNTGELFF
TRBV6-6,.,TRBJ1-1,CASSYWTGTNTEAFF
TRBV7-6,.,TRBJ2-7,CASSPGTGTYEQYF
TRBV5-1,.,TRBJ2-3,CASQTSSSTDTQYF
TRBV6-5,.,TRBJ2-6,CASLNTGFFSGANVLTF
TRBV12-3/TRBV12-4,.,TRBJ1-5,CASSGRDRINQPQHF
TRBV19,.,TRBJ2-2,CASSFPGGIPGELFF
TRBV18,.,TRBJ1-5,CASSSYSNQPQHF
TRBV29-1,.,TRBJ1-5,CSVELGVNQPQHF
TRBV6-5,medium-sized,TRBJ2-6,CASSYLGQANVLTF